This entry features one T cell receptor beta chain sequence. TCRdb's table, derived via immunoSEQ multiplex PCR, lists solely in-frame clones and lacks some. The sample includes some 67,000 clones, over 75% seen only once; the top ten take 5.5%. This specimen comes from a study of OX40 agonist ivuxolimab in advanced cancers. This TCR derives from an adult with an advanced solid tumor such as melanoma, head and neck, liver or kidney cancer. The sample in question was CD4+ or CD8+ T cells sorted from blood, obtained in a trial of the OX40 agonist ivuxolimab.

The chain's CDR3 is CAISARTETETQYF. The CDR3 nucleotides read TGTGCCATCAGTGCCAGGACCGAAACGGAGACCCAGTACTTC. The rearrangement uses TRBV10-3 and TRBJ2-5; no firm D call. Trimming left V 4 bases short and J 5 bases short, with 14 bases between. Per the germline V gene, CDR1 is ENHRY and CDR2 is SYGVKD. The CDR3 runs 14 residues.